These 29 T cell receptor beta chains originate from one sample sequenced in a study of blood T cells in healthy people across ages. Primed by a sample-barcoded 5' primer and a J-beta primer mix, a second PCR proceeded for 7 to 11 cycles. One entry per CDR3 protein results from TCRdb running MiXCR on the 5' RACE reads. The data show more than 700,000 distinct CDR3 sequences, approximately 53% seen once. The sample was blood. The receptors derive from a man older than 75 in good health.

This clonotype was counted only a few times. The chain has TRBV29-1 and TRBJ2-7, with 8 bases matching TRBD1. V gave up 7 bases and J gave up 3 bases; unmatched junction bases: 8. Germline CDR1 and CDR2: SQVTM and ANQGSEA. The CDR3 runs 13 residues. CDR3 protein: CSGGQGLDYEQYF. CDR3 bases: TGCAGCGGTGGACAGGGTTTGGACTACGAGCAGTACTTC.

The chain employs TRBV18 and TRBJ2-1; D possibly matches TRBD1 or TRBD2 (5 bases each). CDR3 length: 16 amino acids. Trimming left V 5 bases short and J 2 bases short, with 16 bases between. The V gene's germline CDR1 is KGHSH and CDR2 LQKENI. The CDR3 region has the DNA TGTGCCAGCTCAACCCTCAACCAGGGAGCCTACAATGAGCAGTTCTTC. Translated: CASSTLNQGAYNEQFF.

CDR3 DNA: TGTGCCATCAGACAGGGGACTATTGACACTGAAGCTTTCTTT. Translating it yields CAIRQGTIDTEAFF. The V call is TRBV10-3, the J call TRBJ1-1; 7 bases align to TRBD1. V shed 6 bases and J 3 bases; nucleotides not matched to a gene: 7. Germline CDR1 is ENHRY and CDR2 is SYGVKD. The CDR3 consists of 14 residues.

The chain joins TRBV11-1 to TRBJ2-1; weak D call: TRBD1 (5 bases). This CDR3 is 12 amino acids long. The V end lost 5 bases, the J end lost 8 bases, and 10 bases lay between the germline ends. Looked up from germline, CDR1 is SGHAT and CDR2 is FQDESV (reference sequence). CDR3 in DNA: TGTGCCAGCAGCCACGTAGGGGATGAGCAGTTCTTC. It codes for CASSHVGDEQFF.

The CDR3 is CASSLGQGGFYGYTF. CDR3 nucleotide sequence: TGTGCCAGCAGCTTAGGACAGGGGGGTTTCTATGGCTACACCTTC. The chain carries TRBV7-2 and TRBJ1-2; TRBD1 matches 9 bases. V shed 1 base and J 4 bases; nucleotides not matched to a gene: 4. The CDR3 totals 15 residues. Per germline, CDR1 SGHTA and CDR2 FQGNSA.

J is TRBJ1-2 and V is TRBV6-1; a weak D match, TRBD1 (6 bases). V was pared by 7 bases and J by 1 base, with 16 bases between. This CDR3 has 15 residues. Germline V CDR1 and CDR2: MNHNS, SASEGT. The CDR3: CASTAVPDSNYGYTF. The DNA of the CDR3 is TGTGCCAGCACCGCGGTACCGGACAGTAACTATGGCTACACCTTC.

In this sample, this clonotype turned up a few times. The gene calls are TRBV12-3 or TRBV12-4 and TRBJ2-1, with TRBD1 matching 11 bases. This CDR3 has 16 amino acids. With 4 bases clipped from V and 4 bases from J, the junction kept 6 bases outside the gene matches. This CDR3 is CASSSGDRGLYNEQFF. Written as DNA, the CDR3 is TGTGCCAGCAGTTCCGGGGACAGGGGGTTATACAATGAGCAGTTCTTC.

J is TRBJ2-1 and V is TRBV5-5, with D tentatively TRBD1 (6 bases). CDR3 length: 14 residues. The germline gives CDR1 SGHKS, CDR2 YYEKEE (reference sequence). V gave up 5 bases and J gave up 3 bases, with 12 bases separating them. As DNA, the CDR3 is TGTGCCAGCAGGTCAGAGGACAGCTACAATGAGCAGTTCTTC. As protein: CASRSEDSYNEQFF.

The CDR3 is CAWSPPQNYGYTF. The CDR3 bases are TGTGCCTGGAGTCCTCCACAGAACTATGGCTACACCTTC. V gene TRBV30 combines with J gene TRBJ1-2, with D uncertain. The CDR3 runs 13 residues. Germline V lookup: CDR1 GTSNPN, CDR2 SVGIG (reference sequence). The V end was cut by 2 bases, the J end by 2 bases, with 9 bases between. Variable domain in full (rest from reference TRBV30 and TRBJ1-2): SQTIHQWPATLVQPVGSPLSLECTVEGTSNPNLYWYRQAAGRGLQLLFYSVGIGQISSEVPQNLSASRPQDRQFILSSKKLLLSDSGFYLCAWSPPQNYGYTFGSGTRLTVV.

The sample holds many counts of this clonotype. This chain joins TRBV5-6 and TRBJ2-3, with D perhaps matching TRBD1 (6 bases). The V gene's germline CDR1 is SGHDT and CDR2 YYEEEE. V gave up 2 bases and J gave up 4 bases, with 14 bases separating them. This CDR3 has 15 amino acids. This chain's CDR3 is CASSFFLGHADTQYF. The CDR3 nucleotides read TGTGCCAGCAGCTTCTTCCTGGGACACGCAGATACGCAGTATTTT.

The chain has TRBV12-3 or TRBV12-4 and TRBJ2-7; no definite D call. Trimming stripped 6 bases from V and 7 bases from J, with 13 bases between. This CDR3 is 12 amino acids long. In DNA, the CDR3 is TGTGCCAGCAGCCCAAGTGGGGATGAGCAGTACTTC. Protein: CASSPSGDEQYF.

The chain has TRBV3-1 and TRBJ2-7; no clear D. The V end was cut by 0 bases, the J end by 4 bases, with 10 bases between. CDR1 is LGHDT and CDR2 is YNNKEL in the germline V gene (reference sequence). The CDR3 runs 14 residues. CDR3 nucleotide sequence: TGTGCCAGCAGCCAAGATTTAGTCCGGTACGAGCAGTACTTC. It translates to CASSQDLVRYEQYF.

The table lists this clonotype with many counts. This sequence joins TRBV28 and TRBJ2-5, with 7 positions matching TRBD1. Germline assignment: CDR1 MDHEN and CDR2 SYDVKM. The V segment lost 4 bases and the J segment 4 bases; nucleotides outside the gene matches: 9. The CDR3 contains 15 residues. In DNA, the CDR3 is TGTGCCAGCAGTTCCGGACAGGTGTCGTTAGAGACCCAGTACTTC. This codes for CASSSGQVSLETQYF.

The rearrangement joins TRBV5-1 to TRBJ2-1; the D call may be TRBD1 or TRBD2 (5 bases each). The V and J ends lost 4 bases and 1 base respectively, with 15 bases between them. This CDR3 is 16 amino acids long. Per germline, CDR1 SGHRS and CDR2 YFSETQ. The CDR3 loop reads CASSLGAGTSYNEQFF. The CDR3 coding sequence is TGCGCCAGCAGCCTAGGGGCAGGGACGTCCTACAATGAGCAGTTCTTC.

The chain joins TRBV3-1 to TRBJ1-2; 8 bases are a match to TRBD1. This CDR3 region has 14 residues. Trimming took 4 bases from V and 5 from J; bases not matched to a gene: 6. Germline V lookup: CDR1 LGHDT, CDR2 YNNKEL (reference sequence). The CDR3 sequence is CASSRGTGGYGYTF. Written as DNA, the CDR3 is TGTGCCAGCAGCCGAGGGACAGGAGGTTATGGCTACACCTTC.

This clonotype has only a few counts. The genes are TRBV12-3 or TRBV12-4 and TRBJ2-1; D is unclear. Trimming pared 6 bases from V and 9 bases from J, leaving 12 bases between. CDR3 length: 12 amino acids. The CDR3 spells CASSSSRIEQFF. In DNA, the CDR3 is TGTGCCAGCAGCTCATCTAGAATTGAGCAGTTCTTC.

V usage is TRBV7-2 and J usage is TRBJ2-1; 7 bases are shared with TRBD2. Trimming removed 3 bases from V and 4 bases from J; junction bases left unmatched: 6. The CDR3 has 15 amino acids. From germline, CDR1 is SGHTA and CDR2 FQGNSA. This chain's CDR3 is CASSLWREPYNEQFF. The CDR3 DNA follows: TGTGCCAGCAGCTTGTGGCGGGAGCCTTACAATGAGCAGTTCTTC.

This chain links TRBV7-9 with TRBJ2-7; D call uncertain. With 1 base removed from V and 7 bases from J, the gap between germline ends came to 14 bases. Germline-derived CDR1 and CDR2 are SEHNR and FQNEAQ (reference sequence). The CDR3 spans 14 residues. For the CDR3, the DNA is TGTGCCAGCAGCTTAGAGGGCACATACAATGAGCAGTACTTC. Amino acid sequence: CASSLEGTYNEQYF.

This chain links TRBV14 with TRBJ1-4; D possibly corresponds to TRBD1 (5 bases). The CDR3 runs 16 residues. Between the trimmed V and J ends, which lost 0 bases and 7 bases, there was a span of 15 bases. Per the germline V gene, CDR1 is SGHDN and CDR2 is FVKESK. In DNA form, the CDR3 reads TGTGCCAGCAGCCAAGATTTGGCCAGGGAAGCTGAAAAACTGTTTTTT. This translates into CASSQDLAREAEKLFF.

The chain has TRBV29-1 and TRBJ2-1; D possibly corresponds to TRBD1 (5 bases). Germline V gives CDR1 SQVTM, CDR2 ANQGSEA. V was trimmed by 7 bases and J by 4 bases, leaving 11 bases between them. This CDR3 region has 12 residues. CDR3 sequence reads: CSADRLYNEQFF. The CDR3 region has the DNA TGCAGCGCTGACAGACTTTACAATGAGCAGTTCTTC.

The V and J genes are TRBV11-2 and TRBJ2-1, with 7 bases that match TRBD2. This CDR3 spans 15 amino acids. With 5 bases clipped from V and 4 bases from J, the junction kept 8 bases outside the gene matches. CDR1 and CDR2 (germline): SGHAT, FQNNGV. The CDR3: CASSAWRERYNEQFF. CDR3 coding DNA: TGTGCCAGCAGCGCCTGGCGGGAGAGATACAATGAGCAGTTCTTC.

The V gene is TRBV21-1, the J gene TRBJ2-3; the table assigns TRBD1, which was not confirmed against the DNA. TRBV21-1 is termed a pseudogene. The CDR3 is made up of 16 amino acids. The DNA for the CDR3 is TGTGCCAGCAGCAAAGAGGACAGGGGAAGCACAGATACGCAGTATTTT. This codes for CASSKEDRGSTDTQYF.

The CDR3 DNA follows: TGTGCCAGCAGCTTGGGCGGGAGAACCTACAATGAGCAGTTCTTC. Protein product: CASSLGGRTYNEQFF. The gene calls are TRBV7-3 and TRBJ2-1; 7 bases match TRBD2. Germline V gene data show CDR1 as SGHTA and CDR2 as FQGTGA. V was clipped by 3 bases and J by 2 bases; unmatched bases: 4. This CDR3 is built from 15 residues.

DNA for the CDR3: TGTGCCAGCAGGACCGGGACTTCAAACACCGGGGAGCTGTTTTTT. Residues: CASRTGTSNTGELFF. The rearrangement uses TRBV2 and TRBJ2-2; D possibly corresponds to TRBD2 (6 bases). Deletions cut 6 bases from V and 2 bases from J, with 13 bases between. CDR1 and CDR2 (germline): SNHLY, FYNNEI. The CDR3 covers 15 residues.

The V call is TRBV3-1, the J call TRBJ2-5; TRBD1 matches at 7 bases. The assigned J gene may be wrong: the sequence end matches TRBJ2-7 better. There are 15 residues in the CDR3. Germline values: CDR1 LGHDT, CDR2 YNNKEL (reference sequence). CDR3 nucleotides: TGTGCCAGCAGCCATGGGGACGCAGGGGGCTACGAGCAGTACTTC. It specifies CASSHGDAGGYEQYF.

V usage is TRBV7-9 and J usage is TRBJ2-1; the D call may be TRBD1 or TRBD2 (5 bases each). V was pared by 4 bases and J by 9 bases, with 22 bases between. The CDR3 totals 16 residues. Germline assignment: CDR1 SEHNR and CDR2 FQNEAQ (reference sequence). CDR3 sequence reads: CASSSPGRRGLAEQFF. In DNA form, the CDR3 reads TGTGCCAGCAGCTCTCCGGGACGCCGTGGGCTAGCTGAGCAGTTCTTC.

The chain couples TRBV18 to TRBJ2-7; 7 nucleotides align to TRBD2. The end of the DNA aligns better with TRBJ2-4, so the J call may be wrong. This CDR3 is built from 16 residues. Germline V gene lookup returns CDR1 KGHSH and CDR2 LQKENI. In nucleotides, the CDR3 is TGTGCCAGCTCACCACAGGCGGGAGATCCCAAAAACATTCAGTACTTC. Its protein product is CASSPQAGDPKNIQYF.

The V and J genes are TRBV20-1 and TRBJ2-1; D gene uncertain. The ends were cut back, 0 bases at V and 3 bases at J, with 6 bases in the middle. Germline V gene sequence: CDR1 DFQATT, CDR2 SNEGSKA (reference sequence). The CDR3 contains 13 residues. The CDR3 sequence is CSARDGSYNEQFF. Here the CDR3 DNA reads TGCAGTGCTAGAGATGGCAGCTACAATGAGCAGTTCTTC.

J is TRBJ1-1 and V is TRBV20-1; D remains ambiguous. Germline values: CDR1 DFQATT, CDR2 SNEGSKA (reference sequence). The CDR3 contains 13 residues. Trimming pared 2 bases from V and 0 bases from J, leaving 7 bases between. The CDR3 sequence: CSARPGVNTEAFF. The CDR3 DNA sequence: TGCAGTGCTAGACCCGGGGTGAACACTGAAGCTTTCTTT.